This TCR beta chain was sequenced in a study of vaccination effects on CD4 cells after COVID-19 (dated by TCRdb to 2022 to 2024). Background for the entire study: Each participant got two doses of an mRNA SARS-CoV-2 vaccine, either BNT162b2 or mRNA-1273. SARS-CoV-2 spike-specific CD4+ TCR repertoires were compared before and after mRNA vaccination in COVID-19 convalescent patients and in infection-naive vaccine recipients. The full study included roughly 10 COVID-19 convalescent patients and several SARS-CoV-2-naive healthy vaccine recipients. Cultures from other donors in the study were sequenced using the Oncomine TCR Beta short-read assay on an Illumina iSeq 100. The full study reports these points: The study was limited by a small number of convalescent patients and lacked early post-infection timepoints. In healthy vaccine recipients, vaccine-induced clones were almost all SARS-CoV-2 mono-reactive, with only 1 of 255 being cross-reactive with common cold coronaviruses. Both infection-induced and vaccine-induced clones contracted markedly at late post-vaccination timepoints, which is consistent with waning T cell responses.

The library came from the immunoSEQ multiplex PCR assay. DNA from the cultured and isolated CD4+ T cells underwent TCR beta CDR3 sequencing. The published analysis was carried out like this. Non-productive TCR sequences were discarded, and reads were trimmed to the CDR3 region, with only CDR3s of 7 or more amino acids retained. Antigen-specific clonotypes were identified using the MANAFEST web app by comparison of expansion in peptide wells against reference cultures. To be called positive, a clone needed expansion at FDR<0.05 compared with the reference and with all other wells, an odds ratio greater than 5, and a frequency greater than 0.1% in two replicate wells. Clonotypes significantly expanded in SARS-CoV-2 spike wells and in at least one common cold coronavirus spike condition were defined as cross-reactive. Levenshtein distance calculated with the stringdist R package was used to assess CDR3 similarity, and unrooted trees were constructed with ape in R 3.6.1. Sourced from immuneACCESS, this table was stored by TCRdb with only in-frame sequences that have V and J called. A share of the clones is absent; for the studies checked, an unresolved V gene accounts for under half, and the remainder has no known explanation. Clone size and V and J calls were adopted from that table, with D and trimming inferred from the DNA. The sample yields 30,000 to 45,000 clones; about 60% were counted once. The ten largest clonotypes hold more than 12% of the sample.

The ViraFEST assay stimulated PBMC with viral peptide pools and then used TCR sequencing to identify antigen-specific CD4+ T cell clonotypes by expansion. After more than nine days of culture, CD4+ T cells were isolated with the EasySep CD4+ T cell isolation kit. None of the healthy vaccine recipients had a prior SARS-CoV-2 infection, which was confirmed by nucleocapsid antibody tests that came back negative both before and after vaccination. Approximately 2.1 million PBMC per well were cultured in IMDM with about 5.4% human AB serum, 10 IU/ml IL-2 and gentamicin, plus 10 ug/ml peptides. On days 3 and 7, half of the culture medium was replaced with fresh IL-2-containing medium. Each peptide stimulation condition was cultured in triplicate wells unless otherwise noted. PBMC were separated from whole blood using Ficoll-Paque Plus gradient centrifugation and were then either cryopreserved at -140C or used fresh. The overlapping peptide pools covered the spike proteins of SARS-CoV-2 and of the common cold coronaviruses HCoV-NL63, HCoV-OC43 and HCoV-229E. Genomic DNA was extracted from cultured CD4+ T cells with the QIAamp micro DNA kit.

On this clone itself: Its antigen is still unknown. The input lacks base qualities; no much larger clone sits a single base away.

Sequencing was performed on CD4+ T cells from PBMCs cultured with HCoV-OC43 spike peptides, taken before COVID-19 vaccination. The sample's cell subset or site, from its label and the paper: HCoV-OC43 spike overlapping peptide pool stimulation. This sequence originates from a human donor who received a COVID-19 vaccine.

For the CDR3, the sequence is CASSKDRADGYTF. The nucleotide sequence is given as TGCGCCAGCAGCAAGGACAGGGCGGATGGCTACACCTTC. The chain is assembled from TRBV5-1 and TRBJ1-2; the central 8 bases match TRBD1. From a lookup of the germline V gene, CDR1 and CDR2 are SGHRS and YFSETQ. V is trimmed back by 4 bases and J by 6 bases, and the junction contains 5 bases that no gene match accounts for. Counted from cysteine to phenylalanine, this CDR3 has 13 amino acids. The entry retains the CDR3 DNA only, 39 bases that are in frame from base 1.